These 9 T cell receptor beta chains were sequenced from one sample in a study of cytomegalovirus exposure and HLA in healthy donors (dated by TCRdb to about 2017). To prepare the library, the immunoSEQ multiplex PCR assay was applied. A mixture of 60 forward primers for TCR Vbeta segments and 13 reverse primers for TCR Jbeta segments was used in the multiplex PCR. TCRdb took this table from immuneACCESS and kept in-frame rearrangements with V and J called. Such tables lack part of the clones; where checked against another copy, unresolved V genes explain under half of the gap, and the rest is unexplained. Here the sample has around 120,000 clones; around three quarters occur a single time. About 3.9% of the sample lies in the top ten. Sequencing input: PBMCs. The receptor source for this set is a human donor in good health.

This chain's CDR3 is CASRETGAKEKLFF. The CDR3 nucleotides are TGTGCCAGCAGGGAGACAGGGGCGAAGGAAAAACTGTTTTTT. The chain combines TRBV6-1 with TRBJ1-4, with 8 nucleotides matching TRBD1. Germline V lookup: CDR1 MNHNS, CDR2 SASEGT. The length of the CDR3 is 14 residues. V dropped 6 bases and J dropped 8; count of bases not matched to a gene: 8.

The chain carries TRBV6-1 and TRBJ1-6, with D hard to call. Germline V gives CDR1 MNHNS, CDR2 SASEGT. Trimming took off 7 bases at V and 5 bases at J, with 15 bases between the two ends. This CDR3 is built from 15 residues. This chain's CDR3 is CASKAGREDNSPLHF. Here the CDR3 DNA reads TGTGCCAGCAAGGCGGGCCGCGAAGATAATTCACCCCTCCACTTT.

The CDR3 nucleotides are TGTGCCTGGAGTCCGGGACTAGCGGGAGAGGATGAGCAGTTCTTC. It specifies CAWSPGLAGEDEQFF. V and J are TRBV30 and TRBJ2-1; 14 bases line up with TRBD2. This CDR3 is built from 15 residues. Per the germline V gene, CDR1 is GTSNPN and CDR2 is SVGIG (reference sequence). The J segment lost 8 bases and the V segment lost 2 bases, leaving 5 bases of the junction unmatched.

The chain is built from TRBV4-1 and TRBJ2-7; tentative D call: TRBD1 (5 bases). V was trimmed by 0 bases and J by 4 bases, leaving 19 bases between them. Germline V gene lookup returns CDR1 MGHRA and CDR2 YSYEKL. The CDR3 has 17 residues. Here the CDR3 DNA reads TGCGCCAGCAGCCAAGATTGGGGCCAAACACGATTGTACGAGCAGTACTTC. It yields the protein CASSQDWGQTRLYEQYF.

The chain combines TRBV28 with TRBJ1-2; a possible D gene is TRBD1 (6 bases). The germline V and J ends were trimmed by 2 bases and 2 bases, with 6 bases remaining between them. CDR1 and CDR2 (germline): MDHEN, SYDVKM. This CDR3 has 13 residues. The CDR3 nucleotides read TGTGCCAGCAGTTTAGGACAGAACTATGGCTACACCTTC. It translates to CASSLGQNYGYTF.

V is TRBV18 and J is TRBJ2-7; 7 bases align to TRBD2. The CDR3 has 12 residues. V lost 6 bases, J lost 6 bases, and 5 bases stayed unmatched. Germline V CDR1 and CDR2: KGHSH, LQKENI. The CDR3 DNA follows: TGTGCCAGCTCGAGCGGGACGGGCGAGCAGTACTTC. Translated, it gives CASSSGTGEQYF.

This chain links TRBV5-1 with TRBJ2-3; TRBD2 matches 7 bases. After removal of 2 bases from V and 5 bases from J, the junction contained 5 bases not matched to a gene. The CDR3 totals 14 residues. Per germline, CDR1 SGHRS and CDR2 YFSETQ. Written as DNA, the CDR3 is TGCGCCAGCAGCTTTGTGGGAGGGGTAGATACGCAGTATTTT. Translated: CASSFVGGVDTQYF.

In this sample, this clone turned up a few times. V usage is TRBV19 and J usage is TRBJ1-5; TRBD1 agrees at 11 bases. Trimming took 5 bases from V and 1 from J; bases not matched to a gene: 10. The CDR3 sequence is 18 residues long. The germline V gene has CDR1 LNHDA and CDR2 SQIVND (reference sequence). The chain's CDR3 is CASSDGTGGLWSNQPQHF. CDR3 nucleotide sequence: TGTGCCAGTAGTGACGGGACAGGGGGATTGTGGAGCAATCAGCCCCAGCATTTT.

This chain joins TRBV7-2 and TRBJ1-3; D gene unclear. Germline assignment: CDR1 SGHTA and CDR2 FQGNSA. V was shortened by 6 bases and J by 0 bases, with 21 bases between the two germline ends. The CDR3 is made up of 18 amino acids. Written as DNA, the CDR3 is TGTGCCAGCAGTCTTAGTAGTGATACGATCCTCTCTGGAAACACCATATATTTT. Translation: CASSLSSDTILSGNTIYF.